These 32 T cell receptor beta chains originate from one sample sequenced in a study of T cell repertoires in cytomegalovirus infection. TCRdb re-analysed the reads in MiXCR, keeping a single row per CDR3 protein. Seen here are about 900,000 distinct CDR3 sequences, approximately 31% observed once, and the top ten hold around 15%. Their recognized antigens are unknown. The specimen comprised cultured CD8+ T cells from PBMCs, sampled from culture after CMV antigen stimulation. Receptors were obtained from a human donor in good health (CMV status not recorded). Some clones in this sample may be carry-over from other donors' samples.

This clonotype was observed a handful of times. The CDR3: CASSFIGTGDYEQYV. DNA of the CDR3: TGTGCCAGCAGCTTTATAGGGACAGGGGATTACGAGCAGTACGTC. This sequence joins TRBV7-9 and TRBJ2-7; TRBD1 aligns across 10 bases. V shed 3 bases and J 4 bases; nucleotides not matched to a gene: 6. Per germline, CDR1 SEHNR and CDR2 FQNEAQ (reference sequence). The CDR3 covers 15 residues.

This clonotype has a handful of counts. V gene TRBV20-1 combines with J gene TRBJ2-3; no reliable D call. The length of the CDR3 is 16 residues. Germline lookup yields CDR1 DFQATT and CDR2 SNEGSKA (reference sequence). The V and J ends lost 0 bases and 0 bases respectively, with 13 bases between them. CDR3 region: CSARDWTDPSTDTQYF. CDR3 DNA sequence: TGCAGTGCTAGAGATTGGACGGATCCTAGCACAGATACGCAGTATTTT.

This clonotype was seen only a few times. V gene TRBV7-8 combines with J gene TRBJ2-7, with D hard to call. Germline CDR1 reads SGHVS; CDR2 reads FQNEAQ. The CDR3 has 12 residues. With 5 bases removed from V and 4 bases from J, the gap between germline ends came to 9 bases. Here the CDR3 DNA reads TGTGCCAGCAGCCGCACTTTATACGAGCAGTACTTC. Translation: CASSRTLYEQYF.

This clonotype came up a few times. The chain employs TRBV27 and TRBJ1-4; D is uncertain. The germline CDR1 and CDR2 sequences are MNHEY and SMNVEV (reference sequence). With 4 bases removed from V and 2 bases from J, the gap between germline ends came to 5 bases. The CDR3 has 13 amino acids. The CDR3, as DNA: TGTGCCAGCAGTTGGCGGACTAATGAAAAACTGTTTTTT. This encodes CASSWRTNEKLFF. The variable domain in full, completed from reference TRBV27 and TRBJ1-4, reads EAQVTQNPRYLITVTGKKLTVTCSQNMNHEYMSWYRQDPGLGLRQIYYSMNVEVTDKGDVPEGYKVSRKEKRNFPLILESPSPNQTSLYFCASSWRTNEKLFFGSGTQLSVL.

J is TRBJ2-2 and V is TRBV29-1, with D possibly matching TRBD2 (6 bases). From germline, CDR1 is SQVTM and CDR2 ANQGSEA. The V end was cut by 4 bases, the J end by 2 bases, with 11 bases between. The CDR3 is 14 residues long. The CDR3 sequence is CSVGVSGNTGELFF. The CDR3 coding sequence is TGCAGCGTTGGTGTTAGCGGTAACACCGGGGAGCTGTTTTTT.

This clonotype was seen at least ten times. V and J are TRBV7-8 and TRBJ2-5; 9 bases are shared with TRBD1. The CDR3 loop spans 16 amino acids. V lost 1 base, J lost 5 bases, and 8 bases stayed unmatched. The V gene's germline CDR1 is SGHVS and CDR2 FQNEAQ. CDR3 DNA: TGTGCCAGCAGCTTAGTACAGGGGGCCCCGCGGGAGACCCAGTACTTC. Translated, it gives CASSLVQGAPRETQYF.

The V call is TRBV7-9, the J call TRBJ2-1; no firm D call. V gave up 2 bases and J gave up 6 bases, with 20 bases separating them. Germline V lookup: CDR1 SEHNR, CDR2 FQNEAQ (reference sequence). The CDR3 is made up of 17 amino acids. The CDR3 DNA reads TGTGCCAGCAGCTTAATTGGGAACGCTAGAAAACTCAATGAGCAGTTCTTC. Encoded protein: CASSLIGNARKLNEQFF.

In its sample, this clonotype was seen a few times. The DNA of the CDR3 is TGTGCCAGCAGTTCCCCTTTGGAATACGAGCAGTACTTC. Translated: CASSSPLEYEQYF. The chain uses TRBV27 and TRBJ2-7; no firm D call. The V and J ends lost 4 bases and 4 bases respectively, with 11 bases between them. The CDR3 is 13 residues long. CDR1 MNHEY and CDR2 SMNVEV come from the germline V gene (reference sequence).

The rearrangement links TRBV12-3 or TRBV12-4 to TRBJ1-4; D unclear. CDR3 length: 15 residues. The ends were cut back, 2 bases at V and 4 bases at J, with 11 bases in the middle. The CDR3: CASSLTHILNEKLFF. DNA of the CDR3: TGTGCCAGCAGTTTAACCCACATCCTTAATGAAAAACTGTTTTTT.

This chain connects TRBV29-1 to TRBJ2-3; TRBD2 agrees at 11 bases. This CDR3 is built from 17 residues. In germline, CDR1 is SQVTM, CDR2 ANQGSEA. Trimming at V came to 7 bases and at J to 2 bases, leaving 14 bases not matched to a gene. This chain's CDR3 is CSGLAGGLTPHTDTQYF. The CDR3 bases are TGCAGCGGTCTAGCGGGGGGCCTTACCCCCCACACAGATACGCAGTATTTT.

A few counts support this clonotype. The chain joins TRBV11-2 to TRBJ2-4; 10 nucleotides line up with TRBD1. The ends lost 3 bases at V and 9 bases at J; junction bases unmatched: 8. CDR3 length: 15 residues. Germline V gene lookup returns CDR1 SGHAT and CDR2 FQNNGV. CDR3 residues: CASSFGAGTGAIQYF. CDR3 bases: TGTGCCAGCAGCTTCGGTGCCGGGACAGGGGCCATTCAGTACTTC.

This clonotype appeared once. The V gene is TRBV24-1, the J gene TRBJ2-1; D is perhaps TRBD1 (6 bases). In germline, CDR1 is KGHDR, CDR2 SFDVKD. This CDR3 region has 17 residues. Trimming removed 2 bases from V and 2 bases from J, with 15 bases in between. This CDR3 reads CATSDSRTAKPYNEQFF. In nucleotides, the CDR3 is TGTGCCACCAGTGATTCAAGGACAGCGAAACCCTACAATGAGCAGTTCTTC.

This sequence joins TRBV5-1 and TRBJ2-2; TRBD1 matches at 8 bases. The CDR3 is 16 residues long. Unmatched junction bases numbered 9, after V lost 4 bases and J lost 4 bases. Germline V gene lookup returns CDR1 SGHRS and CDR2 YFSETQ. The CDR3 DNA follows: TGCGCCAGCAGCACTACAGGGGGAGGAGCCACCGGGGAGCTGTTTTTT. Amino acid sequence: CASSTTGGGATGELFF.

V usage is TRBV6-4 and J usage is TRBJ2-7; D is perhaps TRBD1 (6 bases). Trimming shortened V by 7 bases and J by 0 bases, and 13 bases separated the two germline ends. Germline CDR1 reads MRHNA; CDR2 reads SNTAGT. The CDR3 is made up of 14 amino acids. The CDR3: CASTPRDISYEQYF. CDR3 DNA sequence: TGTGCCAGCACCCCCCGGGACATCTCCTACGAGCAGTACTTC.

This sequence joins TRBV5-1 and TRBJ2-1; 12 positions agree with TRBD2. J lost 9 bases, V lost 7 bases, and 14 bases had no gene match. CDR1 SGHRS and CDR2 YFSETQ come from the germline V gene. The CDR3 is made up of 16 amino acids. The CDR3 is CASSPLASGGAGEQFF. Written as DNA, the CDR3 is TGCGCCAGCTCTCCCCTGGCTAGCGGGGGGGCCGGTGAGCAGTTCTTC. The full variable domain, completed using reference TRBV5-1 and TRBJ2-1, is KAGVTQTPRYLIKTRGQQVTLSCSPISGHRSVSWYQQTPGQGLQFLFEYFSETQRNKGNFPGRFSGRQFSNSRSEMNVSTLELGDSALYLCASSPLASGGAGEQFFGPGTRLTVL.

There are many counts of this clonotype. J is TRBJ2-5 and V is TRBV6-1; possible D gene TRBD2, 6 bases. The CDR3 has 14 amino acids. Between the trimmed V and J ends, which lost 4 bases and 4 bases, there was a span of 13 bases. Germline assignment: CDR1 MNHNS and CDR2 SASEGT. The CDR3 spells CASSGDEGGETQYF. CDR3 sequence (DNA): TGTGCCAGCAGTGGAGATGAGGGAGGAGAGACCCAGTACTTC.

This clonotype came up a few times. The chain links TRBV12-5 to TRBJ1-4, with D hard to call. The CDR3 is 14 residues long. Per the germline V gene, CDR1 is LGHNT and CDR2 is FRNRAP. The V and J ends lost 5 bases and 0 bases respectively, with 7 bases between them. The DNA for the CDR3 is TGTGCTAGTGGTCAATCTGCAACTAATGAAAAACTGTTTTTT. It encodes CASGQSATNEKLFF.

This sequence joins TRBV27 and TRBJ1-2; TRBD1 is a possible D gene (5 bases). Germline V lookup: CDR1 MNHEY, CDR2 SMNVEV (reference sequence). This CDR3 contains 14 residues. Trimming shortened V by 6 bases and J by 8 bases, and 19 bases separated the two germline ends. The CDR3 nucleotides read TGTGCCAGCAGGCCCCCGGGCCTCGAGGGGGGCTACACCTTC. Encoded protein: CASRPPGLEGGYTF.

This clonotype was counted many times. CDR3 sequence: CASSYSNRGDYNEQFF. The CDR3 DNA follows: TGTGCCAGCAGTTACTCGAACAGGGGTGACTACAATGAGCAGTTCTTC. This chain uses TRBV6-2 or TRBV6-3 with TRBJ2-1; 7 positions agree with TRBD1. Unmatched junction bases numbered 5, after V lost 0 bases and J lost 3 bases. The germline V gene encodes CDR1 MNHEY and CDR2 SVGEGT. The CDR3 has 16 residues.

In this sample, this clonotype turned up a few times. The chain recombines TRBV2 with TRBJ1-5, with a tentative D call TRBD1 (5 bases). The CDR3 consists of 14 residues. Trimming shortened V by 7 bases and J by 4 bases, and 14 bases separated the two germline ends. Germline CDR1 is SNHLY and CDR2 is FYNNEI. The CDR3: CASKPGGGNQPQHF. The CDR3, as DNA: TGTGCCAGCAAACCTGGGGGGGGAAATCAGCCCCAGCATTTT.

This rearrangement joins TRBV5-6 to TRBJ2-7, with TRBD1 identical over 10 bases. The length of the CDR3 is 14 residues. CDR1 is SGHDT, CDR2 YYEEEE, per germline. The V gene end was trimmed by 4 bases and the J gene end by 7 bases; junction bases not matched to a gene: 8. The chain's CDR3 is CASSQGTGVWEQYF. For the CDR3, the DNA is TGTGCCAGCAGCCAAGGGACAGGGGTGTGGGAGCAGTACTTC.

This clonotype was counted between two and nine times. V is TRBV7-3 and J is TRBJ2-5, with D perhaps assigned TRBD1 or TRBD2 (5 bases each). Germline CDR1 is SGHTA and CDR2 is FQGTGA. The CDR3 loop spans 14 amino acids. V lost 5 bases and J 4 bases, leaving 14 bases between the germline ends. CDR3 sequence (DNA): TGTGCCAGCAGCCTCTGGGGGTATACAGAGACCCAGTACTTC. Translating gives CASSLWGYTETQYF.

The chain carries TRBV27 and TRBJ2-7; a weak D match, TRBD2 (5 bases). The CDR3 is 13 residues long. V lost 3 bases and J 1 base, leaving 7 bases between the germline ends. Per germline, CDR1 MNHEY and CDR2 SMNVEV (reference sequence). The CDR3: CASSLRVSYEQYF. CDR3 coding DNA: TGTGCCAGCAGTTTGAGGGTATCCTACGAGCAGTACTTC.

This chain connects TRBV28 to TRBJ1-1; D is unclear. This CDR3 comprises 15 residues. V lost 2 bases and J 10 bases, leaving 20 bases between the germline ends. Germline values: CDR1 MDHEN, CDR2 SYDVKM. CDR3 bases: TGTGCCAGCAGTTTACCGGATTCCTCCCCCAATAGAGCTTTCTTT. Translation: CASSLPDSSPNRAFF.

This clonotype was recorded at least ten times. V is TRBV7-8 and J is TRBJ1-5, with unresolved D. Germline V gives CDR1 SGHVS, CDR2 FQNEAQ. The CDR3 extends over 15 amino acids. V was clipped by 6 bases and J by 0 bases, with 12 bases between them. The DNA of the CDR3 is TGTGCCAGCAGTTTCGAGGGTTATAGCAATCAGCCCCAGCATTTT. Its protein product is CASSFEGYSNQPQHF.

In this sample, this clonotype turned up a few times. The chain joins TRBV12-3 or TRBV12-4 to TRBJ2-1, with 12 positions matching TRBD2. The length of the CDR3 is 16 residues. Trimming took 3 bases from V and 7 from J; bases not matched to a gene: 7. The CDR3 reads CASSFGLAGNENEQFF. CDR3 coding DNA: TGTGCCAGCAGTTTCGGACTAGCGGGGAATGAGAATGAGCAGTTCTTC.

Of note for this clonotype: Just one base apart from a much larger clone, this may be a read error. J is TRBJ1-1 and V is TRBV19; D is unresolved. From germline, CDR1 is LNHDA and CDR2 SQIVND (reference sequence). The CDR3 contains 15 residues. V lost 6 bases to trimming and J lost 1 base, with 15 bases between them. The CDR3 DNA reads TGTGCCAGTAGGAAAAGACGGAGAACGAACACTGAAGCTTTCTTT. It specifies CASRKRRRTNTEAFF.

This clonotype showed up just a few times. The chain couples TRBV6-6 to TRBJ2-3; 8 bases line up with TRBD1. The CDR3 extends over 15 amino acids. The V segment lost 6 bases and the J segment 0 bases; nucleotides outside the gene matches: 5. Germline V gives CDR1 MNHNY, CDR2 SVGAGI (reference sequence). DNA for the CDR3: TGTGCCAGCAGGAGGAGGACAGGGAGCACAGATACGCAGTATTTT. Its translation is CASRRRTGSTDTQYF.

This clonotype showed up many times. The chain joins TRBV7-6 to TRBJ1-1; D unresolved. V lost 0 bases, J lost 4 bases, and 15 bases lay in between. There are 16 residues in the CDR3. Germline V CDR1 and CDR2: SGHVS, FNYEAQ. The CDR3 region has the DNA TGTGCCAGCAGCTTAGCGGCGCCAGACAATCCCACTGAAGCTTTCTTT. Its protein is CASSLAAPDNPTEAFF.

This clonotype was picked up a small number of times. This sequence joins TRBV12-3 or TRBV12-4 and TRBJ2-2; D remains ambiguous. V was shortened by 1 base and J by 6 bases, with 12 bases between the two germline ends. The CDR3 is 15 amino acids. Written as DNA, the CDR3 is TGTGCCAGCAGTTTAGTAGTTAGCTTGGCCGGGGAGCTGTTTTTT. Translating it yields CASSLVVSLAGELFF.

The V and J genes are TRBV5-6 and TRBJ1-5, with D perhaps TRBD1 (5 bases). From germline, CDR1 is SGHDT and CDR2 YYEEEE. V lost 4 bases, J lost 8 bases, and 10 bases lay in between. This CDR3 is 12 amino acids long. The chain's CDR3 is CASSVGREPQHF. For the CDR3, the DNA is TGTGCCAGCAGCGTGGGGCGGGAGCCCCAGCATTTT.

This clonotype came up a few times. V usage is TRBV2 and J usage is TRBJ2-1; no clear D. Germline assignment: CDR1 SNHLY and CDR2 FYNNEI. Trimming took off 7 bases at V and 6 bases at J, with 7 bases between the two ends. The CDR3 runs 11 residues. The CDR3 loop reads CASIGFNEQFF. CDR3 nucleotides: TGTGCCAGCATTGGATTCAATGAGCAGTTCTTC.